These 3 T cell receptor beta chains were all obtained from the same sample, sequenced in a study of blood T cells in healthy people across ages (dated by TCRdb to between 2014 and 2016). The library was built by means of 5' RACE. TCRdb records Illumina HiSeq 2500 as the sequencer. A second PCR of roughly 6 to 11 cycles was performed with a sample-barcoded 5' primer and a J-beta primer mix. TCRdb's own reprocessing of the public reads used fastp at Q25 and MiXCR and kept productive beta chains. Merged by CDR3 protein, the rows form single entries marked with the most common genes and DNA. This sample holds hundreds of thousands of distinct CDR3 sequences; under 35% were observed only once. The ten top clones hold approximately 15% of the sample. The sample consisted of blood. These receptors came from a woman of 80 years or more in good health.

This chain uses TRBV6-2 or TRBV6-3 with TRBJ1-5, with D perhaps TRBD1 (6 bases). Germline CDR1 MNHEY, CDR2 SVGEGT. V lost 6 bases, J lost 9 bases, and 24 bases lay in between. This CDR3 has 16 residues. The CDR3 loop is CASRKGEGKHRGPQHF. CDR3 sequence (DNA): TGTGCCAGCAGGAAGGGGGAGGGAAAACATCGAGGGCCCCAGCATTTT.

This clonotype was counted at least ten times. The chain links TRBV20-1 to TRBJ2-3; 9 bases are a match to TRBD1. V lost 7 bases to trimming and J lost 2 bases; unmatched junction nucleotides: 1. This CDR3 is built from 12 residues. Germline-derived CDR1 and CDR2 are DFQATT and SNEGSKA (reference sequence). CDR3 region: CSGDRDTDTQYF. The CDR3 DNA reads TGCAGTGGGGACAGGGACACAGATACGCAGTATTTT.

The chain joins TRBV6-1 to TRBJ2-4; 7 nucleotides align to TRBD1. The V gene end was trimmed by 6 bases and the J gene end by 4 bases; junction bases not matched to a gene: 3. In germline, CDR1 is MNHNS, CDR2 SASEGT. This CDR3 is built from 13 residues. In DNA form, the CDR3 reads TGTGCCAGCAGCTGGGACAGAAAAAACATTCAGTACTTC. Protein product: CASSWDRKNIQYF.